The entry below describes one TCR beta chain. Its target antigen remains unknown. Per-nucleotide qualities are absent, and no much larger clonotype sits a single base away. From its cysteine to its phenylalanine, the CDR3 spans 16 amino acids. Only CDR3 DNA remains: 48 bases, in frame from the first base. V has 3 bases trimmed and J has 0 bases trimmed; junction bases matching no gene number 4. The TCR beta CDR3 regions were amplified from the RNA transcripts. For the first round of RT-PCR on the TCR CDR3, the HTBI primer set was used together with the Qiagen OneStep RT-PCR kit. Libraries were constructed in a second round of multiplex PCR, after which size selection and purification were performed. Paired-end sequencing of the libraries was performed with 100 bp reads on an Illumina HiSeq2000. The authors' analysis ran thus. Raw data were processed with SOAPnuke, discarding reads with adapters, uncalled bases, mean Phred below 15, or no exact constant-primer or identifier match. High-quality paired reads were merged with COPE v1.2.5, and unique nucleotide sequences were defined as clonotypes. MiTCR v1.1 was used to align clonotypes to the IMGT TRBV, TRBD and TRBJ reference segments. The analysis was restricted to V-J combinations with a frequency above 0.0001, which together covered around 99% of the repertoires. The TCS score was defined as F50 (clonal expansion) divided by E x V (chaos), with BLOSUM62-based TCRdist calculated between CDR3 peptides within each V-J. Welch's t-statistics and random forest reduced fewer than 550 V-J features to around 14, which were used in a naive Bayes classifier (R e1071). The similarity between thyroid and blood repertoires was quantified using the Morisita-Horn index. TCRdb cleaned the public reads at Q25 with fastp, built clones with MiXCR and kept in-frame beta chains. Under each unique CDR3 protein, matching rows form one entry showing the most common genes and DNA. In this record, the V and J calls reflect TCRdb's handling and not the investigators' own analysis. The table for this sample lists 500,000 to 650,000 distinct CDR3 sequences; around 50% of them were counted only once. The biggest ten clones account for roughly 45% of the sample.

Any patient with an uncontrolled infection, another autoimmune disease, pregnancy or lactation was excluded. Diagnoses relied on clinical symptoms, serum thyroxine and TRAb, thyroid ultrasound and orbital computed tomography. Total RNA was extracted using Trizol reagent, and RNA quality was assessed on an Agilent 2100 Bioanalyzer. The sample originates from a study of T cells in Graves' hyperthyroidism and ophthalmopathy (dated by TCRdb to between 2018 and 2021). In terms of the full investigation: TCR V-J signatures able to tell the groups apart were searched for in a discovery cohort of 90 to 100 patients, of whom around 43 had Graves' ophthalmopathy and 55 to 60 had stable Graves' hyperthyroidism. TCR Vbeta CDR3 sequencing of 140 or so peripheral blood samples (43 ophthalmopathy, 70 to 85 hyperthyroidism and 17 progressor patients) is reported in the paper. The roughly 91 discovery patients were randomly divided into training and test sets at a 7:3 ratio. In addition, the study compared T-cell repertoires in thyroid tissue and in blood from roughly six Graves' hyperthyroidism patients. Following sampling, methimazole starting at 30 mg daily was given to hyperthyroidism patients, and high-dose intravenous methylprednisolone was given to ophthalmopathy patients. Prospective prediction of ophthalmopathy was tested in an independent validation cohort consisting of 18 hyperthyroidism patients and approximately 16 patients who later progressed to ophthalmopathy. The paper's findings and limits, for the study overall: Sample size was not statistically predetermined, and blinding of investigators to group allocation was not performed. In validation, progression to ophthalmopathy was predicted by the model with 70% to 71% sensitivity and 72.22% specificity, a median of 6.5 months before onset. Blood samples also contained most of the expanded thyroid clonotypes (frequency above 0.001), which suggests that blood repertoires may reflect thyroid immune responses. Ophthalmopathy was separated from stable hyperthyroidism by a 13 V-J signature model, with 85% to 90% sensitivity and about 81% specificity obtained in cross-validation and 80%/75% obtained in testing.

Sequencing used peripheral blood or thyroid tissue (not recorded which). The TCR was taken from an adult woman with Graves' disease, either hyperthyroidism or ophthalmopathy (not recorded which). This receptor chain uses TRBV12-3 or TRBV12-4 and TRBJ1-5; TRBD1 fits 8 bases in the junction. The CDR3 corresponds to CASSFTGGDSNQPQHF. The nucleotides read TGTGCCAGCAGTTTTACAGGGGGGGATAGCAATCAGCCCCAGCATTTT.